One TCR beta chain is described in this entry. This receptor's antigen is unknown. Base qualities are not recorded, but no much larger clone differs from it by a single base. The data are from a study of control samples from healthy donors and cancer patients (dated by TCRdb to the early 2020s). The CDR3 measures 15 amino acids from cysteine to phenylalanine. This entry keeps only the CDR3 DNA: 45 bases, framed from base 1. Trimming costs V 5 bases and J 1 base, and their ends lie 15 bases apart. CDR1 MNHEY and CDR2 SMNVEV are derived from the germline V gene (reference sequence). Libraries came from the immunoSEQ multiplex PCR assay. TCRdb stores this immuneACCESS table with in-frame sequences only. Part of the clones is absent; in the studies checked, under half of the shortfall reflects unresolved V genes, and no reason is known for the rest. This sample is represented by over 100,000 clones; roughly 89% of them were singletons. Of the sample, around 5.4% is held by the ten largest clones.

Sequenced material: blood. The chain was built from TRBV27 and TRBJ2-7; the D segment cannot be called with confidence. The receptor was isolated from a young man in good health. In nucleotide form, the sequence is TGTGCCAGCAGTCCTTCTGCCCCCTCTTCCTACGAGCAGTACTTC. Its translation is CASSPSAPSSYEQYF.